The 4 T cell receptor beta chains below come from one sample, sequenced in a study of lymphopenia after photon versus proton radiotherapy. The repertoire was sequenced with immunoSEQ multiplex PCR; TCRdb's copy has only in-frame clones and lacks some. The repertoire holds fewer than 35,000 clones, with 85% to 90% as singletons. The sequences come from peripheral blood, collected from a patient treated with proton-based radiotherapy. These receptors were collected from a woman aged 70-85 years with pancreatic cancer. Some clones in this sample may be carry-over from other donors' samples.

CDR3 protein: CASSPLPGLAMNEQFF. CDR3 bases: TGTGCCAGCAGCCCACTCCCGGGACTAGCGATGAATGAGCAGTTCTTC. This chain links TRBV9 with TRBJ2-1, with 10 bases identical to TRBD2. Per the germline V gene, CDR1 is SGDLS and CDR2 is YYNGEE. The CDR3 runs to 16 residues. After removal of 4 bases from V and 7 bases from J, the junction contained 11 bases not matched to a gene.

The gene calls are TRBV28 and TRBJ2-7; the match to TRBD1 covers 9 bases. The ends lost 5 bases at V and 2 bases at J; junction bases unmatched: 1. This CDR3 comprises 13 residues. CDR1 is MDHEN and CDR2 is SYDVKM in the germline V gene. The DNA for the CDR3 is TGTGCCAGCAGTCGACAGGGGGCCTACGAGCAGTACTTC. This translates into CASSRQGAYEQYF.

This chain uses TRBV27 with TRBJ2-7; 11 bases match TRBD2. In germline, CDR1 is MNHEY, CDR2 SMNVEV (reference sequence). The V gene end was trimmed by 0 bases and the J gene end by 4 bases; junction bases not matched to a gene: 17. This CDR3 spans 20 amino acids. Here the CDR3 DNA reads TGTGCCAGCAGTTTATCGCGGAGGGGGACTAGCGGAACCGGGGTTTACGAGCAGTACTTC. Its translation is CASSLSRRGTSGTGVYEQYF.

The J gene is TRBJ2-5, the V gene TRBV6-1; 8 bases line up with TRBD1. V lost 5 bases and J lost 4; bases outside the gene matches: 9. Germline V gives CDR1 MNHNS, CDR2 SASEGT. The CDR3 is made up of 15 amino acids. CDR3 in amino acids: CASSLSQGAGETQYF. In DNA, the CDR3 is TGTGCCAGCAGTTTATCCCAGGGGGCGGGAGAGACCCAGTACTTC.